These 5 T cell receptor beta chains were sequenced from one sample in a study of response to subunit inactivated influenza vaccine. TCRdb itself ran the RT-PCR reads through MiXCR, one entry per CDR3 protein. The repertoire holds roughly 570,000 distinct CDR3 sequences, around 13% seen once, with around 10% in the top ten. Here the sequenced sample was PBMCs from blood, taken 12 days after vaccination. The receptors stem from a middle-aged man who received an inactivated influenza vaccine.

In this sample, this clonotype turned up many times. This rearrangement joins TRBV11-2 to TRBJ2-3; D might be TRBD2 (6 bases). The germline CDR1 and CDR2 sequences are SGHAT and FQNNGV. This CDR3 is built from 20 residues. Trimming cost V 0 bases and J 4 bases, with 26 bases left between them. The CDR3 spells CASSLDPGRRGRGGPDTQYF. CDR3 sequence (DNA): TGTGCCAGCAGCTTAGATCCGGGGAGAAGAGGGCGGGGAGGCCCAGATACGCAGTATTTT. Full variable domain (rest looked up from reference TRBV11-2 and TRBJ2-3): EAGVAQSPRYKIIEKRQSVAFWCNPISGHATLYWYQQILGQGPKLLIQFQNNGVVDDSQLPKDRFSAERLKGVDSTLKIQPAKLEDSAVYLCASSLDPGRRGRGGPDTQYFGPGTRLTVL.

This clonotype has a handful of counts. The chain joins TRBV20-1 to TRBJ2-3; 11 bases line up with TRBD2. With V trimmed by 1 base and J by 5 bases, 5 bases remained unmatched. CDR3 length: 15 residues. Per the germline V gene, CDR1 is DFQATT and CDR2 is SNEGSKA (reference sequence). The CDR3 reads CSARGTSGSIDTQYF. The DNA for the CDR3 is TGCAGTGCTAGAGGAACTAGCGGGAGTATAGATACGCAGTATTTT.

This clonotype was counted ten times or more. This rearrangement joins TRBV7-9 to TRBJ1-1; D remains ambiguous. The V end lost 3 bases, the J end lost 0 bases, and 8 bases lay between the germline ends. CDR1 SEHNR and CDR2 FQNEAQ come from the germline V gene (reference sequence). The CDR3 covers 14 residues. The CDR3 is CASSFEHLNTEAFF. Here the CDR3 DNA reads TGTGCCAGCAGCTTTGAACACTTGAACACTGAAGCTTTCTTT.

This clonotype occurred a few times. V is TRBV5-4 and J is TRBJ2-3; D possibly uses TRBD1 or TRBD2 (6 bases each). The ends were cut back, 3 bases at V and 5 bases at J, with 13 bases in the middle. Germline-derived CDR1 and CDR2 are SGHNT and YYREEE (reference sequence). This CDR3 region has 14 residues. The CDR3 DNA sequence: TGTGCCAGCAGCTGGGGGGTACAGGGAGATACGCAGTATTTT. Amino acid sequence: CASSWGVQGDTQYF.

This clonotype has just a few counts. The J gene is TRBJ2-3, the V gene TRBV24-1; 10 nucleotides match TRBD1. Unmatched junction bases numbered 11, after V lost 4 bases and J lost 8 bases. The CDR3 spans 16 residues. Per germline, CDR1 KGHDR and CDR2 SFDVKD. CDR3 region: CATSDLGQGDAFTQYF. CDR3 nucleotide sequence: TGTGCCACCAGTGACCTCGGACAGGGGGATGCATTTACGCAGTATTTT.